The entry below describes one TCR beta chain. As originally analysed: Counts of nucleated cells, estimated from reference gene primer amplification, were obtained. Only in-frame clones appear in the TCRdb table, and some are missing; sequencing was by immunoSEQ multiplex PCR. V and J calls plus clone size are reproduced from that table; the DNA served to infer D and trimming. The data contain about 66,000 clones, about 86% of them singletons. This specimen comes from a study of blood T cell repertoires in COVID-19. Study overall: The origin of the acute and convalescent COVID-19 samples was the United States, Italy and Spain. PBMCs, B-cell-depleted T cells, or T cells provided the cDNA or gDNA that made up the material.

The length of the CDR3 is 16 residues. Per the germline V gene, CDR1 is SGHRS and CDR2 is YFSETQ. After removal of 4 bases from V and 6 bases from J, the junction contained 9 bases not matched to a gene. This sequence originates from a man aged 45-65 years with active COVID-19. Sequenced material: peripheral blood. The V gene is TRBV5-1, the J gene TRBJ1-6; 8 nucleotides agree with TRBD1. CDR3 sequence reads: CASSLGQGRSNSPLHF. CDR3 DNA sequence: TGCGCCAGCAGCCTTGGACAGGGTCGAAGTAATTCACCCCTCCACTTT.